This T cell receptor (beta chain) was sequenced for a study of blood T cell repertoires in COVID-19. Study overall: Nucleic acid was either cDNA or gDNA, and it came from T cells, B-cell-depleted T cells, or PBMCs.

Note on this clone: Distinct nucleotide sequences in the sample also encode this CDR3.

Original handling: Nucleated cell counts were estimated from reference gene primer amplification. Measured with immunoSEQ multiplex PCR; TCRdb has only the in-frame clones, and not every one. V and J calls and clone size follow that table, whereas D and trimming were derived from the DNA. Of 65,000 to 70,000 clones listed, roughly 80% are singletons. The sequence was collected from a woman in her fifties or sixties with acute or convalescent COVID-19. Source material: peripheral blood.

Written as DNA, the CDR3 is TGTGCCAGTAGTATCGGAGGCTCTGGAAACACCATATATTTT. It translates to CASSIGGSGNTIYF. The chain carries TRBV19 and TRBJ1-3; no clear D gene. CDR3 length: 14 amino acids. CDR1 and CDR2 (germline): LNHDA, SQIVND (reference sequence). Trimming took 3 bases from V and 0 from J, leaving 6 bases between them.